Listed below are T cell receptor beta chains from one sample, sequenced in a study of blood T cell repertoires in COVID-19. The assay was immunoSEQ multiplex PCR, and TCRdb's table has in-frame clones only and misses some. Among nearly 350,000 clones listed, 90% to 95% were seen once. Sequencing was carried out using peripheral blood. The source is a woman between 18 and 29 years old who had recovered from COVID-19. CDR3s include the opening cysteine and the closing phenylalanine or tryptophan. Each record gives: D gene, J gene, V gene, clone size, CDR3 protein, CDR3 DNA. The D gene is left open where the match is weak. Where a row states a size, it is once, few, many or the class of an expanded clone; other rows omit it.

D: TRBD2; J: TRBJ2-1; V: TRBV5-1; size: .; CDR3: CASSFSGSPPYNEQFF; DNA: TGCGCCAGCAGCTTTAGCGGGAGTCCCCCCTACAATGAGCAGTTCTTC
D: TRBD2; J: TRBJ2-1; V: TRBV5-1; size: .; CDR3: CASSLGLAEMNEQFF; DNA: TGCGCCAGCAGCCTGGGACTAGCGGAGATGAATGAGCAGTTCTTC
D: TRBD1; J: TRBJ1-1; V: TRBV5-1; size: .; CDR3: CASSVGQGNTEAFF; DNA: TGCGCCAGCAGCGTGGGACAGGGGAACACTGAAGCTTTCTTT
D: .; J: TRBJ1-3; V: TRBV7-8; size: .; CDR3: CASSLSVSGNTIYF; DNA: TGTGCCAGCAGCTTATCCGTCTCTGGAAACACCATATATTTT
D: .; J: TRBJ1-2; V: TRBV20-1; size: .; CDR3: CSASVRQIYGYTF; DNA: TGCAGTGCTAGTGTGAGACAGATCTATGGCTACACCTTC
D: TRBD2; J: TRBJ2-1; V: TRBV11-3; size: .; CDR3: CASSSLAGVINEQFF; DNA: TGTGCCAGCAGCTCTTTAGCGGGAGTTATCAATGAGCAGTTCTTC
D: TRBD1; J: TRBJ2-3; V: TRBV9; size: .; CDR3: CASSAGQGALDTQYF; DNA: TGTGCCAGCAGCGCCGGACAGGGGGCTTTAGATACGCAGTATTTT
D: .; J: TRBJ2-1; V: TRBV7-2; size: .; CDR3: CASSLVASYNEQFF; DNA: TGTGCCAGCAGCTTAGTGGCTAGCTACAATGAGCAGTTCTTC
D: .; J: TRBJ2-1; V: TRBV11-3; size: .; CDR3: CASSLSPFSSPDEQFF; DNA: TGTGCCAGCAGCTTATCCCCCTTTTCGAGTCCGGATGAGCAGTTCTTC
D: .; J: TRBJ2-2; V: TRBV9; size: .; CDR3: CASSAQGLNTGELFF; DNA: TGTGCCAGCAGCGCCCAGGGACTGAACACCGGGGAGCTGTTTTTT
D: .; J: TRBJ1-2; V: TRBV5-1; size: .; CDR3: CASSLYGGDGYTF; DNA: TGCGCCAGCAGCTTGTACGGGGGGGATGGCTACACCTTC
D: .; J: TRBJ2-1; V: TRBV6-6; size: once; CDR3: CASSYAAGASYNEQFF; DNA: TGTGCCAGCAGTTACGCCGCCGGTGCCTCCTACAATGAGCAGTTCTTC
D: .; J: TRBJ1-2; V: TRBV5-1; size: .; CDR3: CASSYLDRNYGYTF; DNA: TGCGCCAGCAGCTACCTGGACAGAAACTATGGCTACACCTTC
D: TRBD1; J: TRBJ1-6; V: TRBV19; size: .; CDR3: CASSQPGQNYYNSPLHF; DNA: TGTGCCAGTAGTCAGCCGGGACAGAATTACTATAATTCACCCCTCCACTTT
D: .; J: TRBJ1-6; V: TRBV6-5; size: .; CDR3: CASSKGGPLHF; DNA: TGTGCCAGCAGCAAAGGCGGACCCCTCCACTTT
D: TRBD1; J: TRBJ1-1; V: TRBV10-3; size: .; CDR3: CAVSGQSDTEAFF; DNA: TGTGCCGTTTCGGGACAGAGCGACACTGAAGCTTTCTTT
D: .; J: TRBJ2-1; V: TRBV19; size: once; CDR3: CASSLGSSSYNEQFF; DNA: TGTGCCAGTAGCCTAGGTTCGAGCTCCTACAATGAGCAGTTCTTC
D: TRBD1; J: TRBJ2-1; V: TRBV28; size: .; CDR3: CASSLYGGTVYNEQFF; DNA: TGTGCCAGCAGTTTATATGGTGGGACAGTCTACAATGAGCAGTTCTTC
D: TRBD1; J: TRBJ1-5; V: TRBV6-1; size: .; CDR3: CASSAIFSDRGNQPQHF; DNA: TGTGCCAGCAGTGCCATTTTTAGTGACAGGGGCAATCAGCCCCAGCATTTT
D: .; J: TRBJ2-3; V: TRBV5-4; size: .; CDR3: CASSLPRGTQGDTQYF; DNA: TGTGCCAGCAGCTTGCCGCGTGGGACTCAAGGTGATACGCAGTATTTT
D: .; J: TRBJ2-1; V: TRBV6-2/TRBV6-3; size: .; CDR3: CASSFYVNEQFF; DNA: TGTGCCAGCAGTTTCTACGTCAATGAGCAGTTCTTC
D: .; J: TRBJ2-5; V: TRBV6-5; size: .; CDR3: CASSDSVGGQETQYF; DNA: TGTGCCAGCAGTGACTCGGTTGGGGGGCAAGAGACCCAGTACTTC
D: .; J: TRBJ2-2; V: TRBV5-1; size: .; CDR3: CASSLPGNTGELFF; DNA: TGCGCCAGCAGCTTGCCGGGGAACACCGGGGAGCTGTTTTTT
D: TRBD2; J: TRBJ2-1; V: TRBV2; size: .; CDR3: CASSRPPGLAGFGEQFF; DNA: TGTGCCAGCAGTAGACCACCGGGACTAGCGGGATTCGGTGAGCAGTTCTTC
D: .; J: TRBJ1-2; V: TRBV30; size: .; CDR3: CAWSTSYGYTF; DNA: TGTGCCTGGAGTACGAGCTATGGCTACACCTTC
D: TRBD1; J: TRBJ2-2; V: TRBV9; size: once; CDR3: CASRGTAHTGELFF; DNA: TGTGCCAGCAGAGGGACAGCTCACACCGGGGAGCTGTTTTTT
D: .; J: TRBJ2-2; V: TRBV21-1; size: .; CDR3: CASSKEGTHKFNTGELFF; DNA: TGTGCCAGCAGCAAAGAAGGGACACATAAATTTAACACCGGGGAGCTGTTTTTT
D: TRBD2; J: TRBJ2-3; V: TRBV4-3; size: .; CDR3: CASSQDVVAGSLDTQYF; DNA: TGCGCCAGCAGCCAAGATGTGGTAGCGGGGTCCTTAGATACGCAGTATTTT
D: .; J: TRBJ1-1; V: TRBV21-1; size: .; CDR3: CASSKGQVEDPSEAFF; DNA: TGTGCCAGCAGCAAGGGACAGGTCGAGGACCCCTCCGAAGCTTTCTTT
D: TRBD2; J: TRBJ2-3; V: TRBV10-1; size: .; CDR3: CASSDASGLSTDTQYF; DNA: TGCGCCAGCAGTGACGCTAGCGGTCTCAGCACAGATACGCAGTATTTT
D: TRBD1; J: TRBJ2-1; V: TRBV4-3; size: .; CDR3: CASSQESFGTGFNEQFF; DNA: TGCGCCAGCAGCCAAGAATCTTTCGGGACAGGGTTTAATGAGCAGTTCTTC
D: TRBD1; J: TRBJ2-2; V: TRBV3-1/TRBV3-2; size: .; CDR3: CASSRLQGANTGELFF; DNA: TGTGCCAGCAGCCGACTACAGGGGGCTAACACCGGGGAGCTGTTTTTT
D: TRBD1; J: TRBJ1-1; V: TRBV7-8; size: few; CDR3: CASSSTGELATEAFF; DNA: TGTGCCAGCAGCTCGACAGGGGAGTTGGCCACTGAAGCTTTCTTT
D: TRBD1; J: TRBJ2-3; V: TRBV7-2; size: .; CDR3: CASSLVLQGRWVSDTQYF; DNA: TGTGCCAGCAGCTTAGTTTTACAGGGGCGGTGGGTGTCAGATACGCAGTATTTT
D: .; J: TRBJ2-1; V: TRBV27; size: .; CDR3: CASSLLPSSYNEQFF; DNA: TGTGCCAGCAGTTTGCTTCCTAGCTCCTACAATGAGCAGTTCTTC
D: .; J: TRBJ1-1; V: TRBV5-1; size: once; CDR3: CASSLDRAVTEAFF; DNA: TGCGCCAGCAGCTTGGACAGAGCTGTCACTGAAGCTTTCTTT